A selection of T cell receptor beta chains follows, all from one sample in a study of blood T cell repertoires in COVID-19. The data were produced by immunoSEQ multiplex PCR, yet TCRdb's version contains in-frame clones alone and is incomplete. Of some 80,000 clones listed, roughly 76% are singletons. The sequenced sample was peripheral blood. Receptors originate from a woman aged 80 or older with active or convalescent COVID-19. Each CDR3 is given with its conserved first and last residue.

V	J	CDR3
TRBV4-1	TRBJ1-1	CASSQERAFMNTEAFF
TRBV7-2	TRBJ1-6	CASSSRGGQVANNSPLHF
TRBV12-5	TRBJ2-7	CASGLVRGDSSYEQYF
TRBV19	TRBJ1-2	CASRRGQGNYGYTF
TRBV27	TRBJ2-5	CASTQGAEETQYF
TRBV2	TRBJ1-4	CASSETTGNEKLFF
TRBV7-6	TRBJ2-3	CASSLAGGLTQYF
TRBV7-2	TRBJ2-7	CASSPRLVSREQYF
TRBV30	TRBJ1-4	CAWNEGVATNEKLFF
TRBV4-1	TRBJ1-1	CASSQDPDNTEAFF
TRBV7-2	TRBJ2-1	CASSLAVGPGGVNEQFF
TRBV6-4	TRBJ1-1	CASSDSLGQTYTEAFF
TRBV11-1	TRBJ2-1	CASSQKQGSYNEQFF
TRBV7-2	TRBJ2-1	CASSYVQGASYNEQFF
TRBV20-1	TRBJ2-5	CSAVRTSRLNF
TRBV27	TRBJ1-1	CASSLSGTGNTEAFF
TRBV4-1	TRBJ1-4	CASSQDLGGDLFF
TRBV6-1	TRBJ1-2	CASSDPGRAGTF
TRBV30	TRBJ2-7	CAWSRDRSYEQYF
TRBV12-3/TRBV12-4	TRBJ1-2	CASSFSDYGYTF
TRBV4-3	TRBJ1-2	CASSRGGQYGYTF
TRBV5-1	TRBJ2-5	CASSLQGNQETQYF
TRBV5-1	TRBJ1-1	CASSLAGNTEAFF
TRBV3-1/TRBV3-2	TRBJ2-2	CASSQATLGRGTGELFF
TRBV19	TRBJ1-3	CASSISADSGNTIYF
TRBV3-1/TRBV3-2	TRBJ1-3	CASTLDRGDSGNTIYF
TRBV30	TRBJ2-7	CAWSGTARYEQYF
TRBV3-1/TRBV3-2	TRBJ2-5	CASSPLRTVKETQYF